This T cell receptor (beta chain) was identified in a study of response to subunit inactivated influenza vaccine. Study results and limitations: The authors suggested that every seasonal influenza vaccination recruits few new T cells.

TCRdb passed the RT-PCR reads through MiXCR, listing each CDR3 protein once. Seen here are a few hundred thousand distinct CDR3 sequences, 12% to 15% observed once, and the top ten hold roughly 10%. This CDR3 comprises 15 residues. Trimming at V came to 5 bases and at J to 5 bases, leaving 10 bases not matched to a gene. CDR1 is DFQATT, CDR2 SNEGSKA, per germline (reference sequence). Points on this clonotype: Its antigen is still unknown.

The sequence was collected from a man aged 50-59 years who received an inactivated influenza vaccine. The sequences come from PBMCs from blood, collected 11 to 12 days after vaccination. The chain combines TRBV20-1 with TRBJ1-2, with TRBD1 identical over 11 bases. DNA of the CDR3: TGCAGTGCTGCCGTCCTGGGGACAGGGGGGTATGGCTACACCTTC. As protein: CSAAVLGTGGYGYTF.